A selection of T cell receptor beta chains follows, all from one sample in a study of T cell responses to AZD1222 COVID-19 vaccine. Sequencing was performed with immunoSEQ multiplex PCR; in TCRdb, only in-frame clones are kept and a portion is missing. The table shows tens of thousands of clones, with just over 85% occurring only once. The sample in question was peripheral blood, obtained on day 0 of AZD1222 vaccination. These receptors were collected from an adult in good health. The CDR3 runs from the conserved cysteine through the conserved F or W. Each record gives: clone size, D gene, V gene, J gene, CDR3 protein, CDR3 DNA. The D gene is left open where the match is weak. The listing skips clone size in some rows; elsewhere it reads once, few, many or a size class.

size: NA; D: NA; V: TRBV11-2; J: TRBJ2-7; CDR3: CASSPSGTSYEQYF; DNA: TGTGCCAGCAGCCCGAGTGGAACTAGTTACGAGCAGTACTTC
size: NA; D: TRBD1; V: TRBV3-1/TRBV3-2; J: TRBJ2-4; CDR3: CASSPLQGLAKNIQYF; DNA: TGTGCCAGCAGCCCTCTACAGGGGCTAGCCAAAAACATTCAGTACTTC
size: once; D: NA; V: TRBV7-2; J: TRBJ2-4; CDR3: CASSFGRDIQYF; DNA: TGTGCCAGCAGCTTCGGGAGAGACATTCAGTACTTC
size: few; D: TRBD1; V: TRBV7-9; J: TRBJ2-7; CDR3: CASSFSVGQGPYEQYF; DNA: TGTGCCAGCAGCTTTTCCGTGGGACAGGGGCCCTACGAGCAGTACTTC
size: NA; D: NA; V: TRBV2; J: TRBJ2-1; CDR3: CASRVQGREQFF; DNA: TGTGCCAGCAGGGTACAGGGGAGGGAGCAGTTCTTC
size: NA; D: NA; V: TRBV19; J: TRBJ2-7; CDR3: CASSIQDSYEQYF; DNA: TGTGCCAGTAGTATTCAGGACAGCTACGAGCAGTACTTC
size: NA; D: NA; V: TRBV6-1; J: TRBJ1-1; CDR3: CASSDPPGDNTEAFF; DNA: TGTGCCAGCAGTGACCCGCCAGGGGACAACACTGAAGCTTTCTTT
size: NA; D: NA; V: TRBV6-1; J: TRBJ2-2; CDR3: CASSDRGIGTGELFF; DNA: TGTGCCAGCAGTGATCGGGGCATTGGGACCGGGGAGCTGTTTTTT
size: NA; D: TRBD1; V: TRBV27; J: TRBJ1-1; CDR3: CASSPDREPWAEAFF; DNA: TGTGCCAGCAGCCCGGACAGGGAGCCCTGGGCTGAAGCTTTCTTT
size: few; D: NA; V: TRBV6-5; J: TRBJ2-6; CDR3: CASSYDQGAGANVLTF; DNA: TGTGCCAGCAGTTACGATCAGGGAGCCGGGGCCAACGTCCTGACTTTC
size: NA; D: TRBD1; V: TRBV7-2; J: TRBJ2-5; CDR3: CASSLGTGRETQYF; DNA: TGTGCCAGCAGCTTGGGGACAGGTCGGGAGACCCAGTACTTC
size: few; D: NA; V: TRBV9; J: TRBJ2-2; CDR3: CASSVRADTGELFF; DNA: TGTGCCAGCAGCGTTAGAGCGGACACCGGGGAGCTGTTTTTT
size: NA; D: NA; V: TRBV28; J: TRBJ1-1; CDR3: CATQGGVTEAFF; DNA: TGTGCCACTCAGGGAGGGGTGACTGAAGCTTTCTTT
size: NA; D: NA; V: TRBV19; J: TRBJ1-4; CDR3: CASSISSSQASNEKLFF; DNA: TGTGCCAGTAGTATAAGTTCCAGCCAGGCTTCCAATGAAAAACTGTTTTTT
size: NA; D: NA; V: TRBV5-5; J: TRBJ1-4; CDR3: CASSLGTGATNEKLFF; DNA: TGTGCCAGCAGCTTGGGAACAGGAGCAACTAATGAAAAACTGTTTTTT
size: once; D: NA; V: TRBV20-1; J: TRBJ2-1; CDR3: CSARLGASQFF; DNA: TGCAGTGCTAGATTAGGGGCCTCGCAGTTCTTC
size: NA; D: NA; V: TRBV28; J: TRBJ1-1; CDR3: CASPGGHGEAFF; DNA: TGTGCCAGCCCCGGGGGGCATGGTGAAGCTTTCTTT
size: NA; D: NA; V: TRBV19; J: TRBJ1-3; CDR3: CASSIGNTIYF; DNA: TGTGCCAGTAGTATAGGAAACACCATATATTTT
size: few; D: TRBD2; V: TRBV19; J: TRBJ2-4; CDR3: CASSNPGLAGGGIQYF; DNA: TGTGCCAGTAGTAACCCGGGACTAGCGGGAGGGGGCATTCAGTACTTC
size: NA; D: TRBD1; V: TRBV5-1; J: TRBJ1-6; CDR3: CASSLVPPGQAPNSPLHF; DNA: TGCGCCAGCAGCTTGGTTCCCCCCGGACAGGCCCCTAATTCACCCCTCCACTTT
size: once; D: NA; V: TRBV4-2; J: TRBJ2-2; CDR3: CASSQEDTGELFF; DNA: TGTGCCAGCAGCCAAGAGGACACCGGGGAGCTGTTTTTT
size: few; D: NA; V: TRBV5-1; J: TRBJ2-2; CDR3: CASSPGLDTGELFF; DNA: TGCGCCAGCAGCCCAGGACTGGACACCGGGGAGCTGTTTTTT
size: NA; D: NA; V: TRBV11-2; J: TRBJ2-3; CDR3: CASSLDGTSTDTQYF; DNA: TGTGCCAGCAGCTTAGACGGAACTAGCACAGATACGCAGTATTTT
size: once; D: NA; V: TRBV7-8; J: TRBJ1-1; CDR3: CASSFGTFSTEAFF; DNA: TGTGCCAGCAGCTTCGGGACATTTTCCACTGAAGCTTTCTTT
size: NA; D: TRBD2; V: TRBV19; J: TRBJ2-1; CDR3: CASSPRLAGYNEQFF; DNA: TGTGCCAGTAGTCCTCGACTAGCGGGCTACAATGAGCAGTTCTTC
size: NA; D: NA; V: TRBV3-1/TRBV3-2; J: TRBJ2-7; CDR3: CASSQTSYEQYF; DNA: TGTGCCAGCAGCCAGACCTCCTACGAGCAGTACTTC
size: NA; D: TRBD1; V: TRBV2; J: TRBJ1-5; CDR3: CASNKHRDRDYSNQPQHF; DNA: TGTGCCAGCAATAAACACCGGGACAGGGACTATAGCAATCAGCCCCAGCATTTT
size: NA; D: NA; V: TRBV20-1; J: TRBJ1-2; CDR3: CSASLRRYGYTF; DNA: TGCAGTGCTAGTCTTCGAAGATATGGCTACACCTTC
size: NA; D: TRBD1; V: TRBV5-1; J: TRBJ2-7; CDR3: CASSLETSGGRGEQYF; DNA: TGCGCCAGCAGCTTGGAGACCTCAGGGGGCCGCGGCGAGCAGTACTTC
size: NA; D: NA; V: TRBV30; J: TRBJ1-2; CDR3: CAWSVQSYGYTF; DNA: TGTGCCTGGAGTGTACAGAGTTATGGCTACACCTTC
size: once; D: TRBD1; V: TRBV5-1; J: TRBJ1-1; CDR3: CASSSGQGAPGGTEAFF; DNA: TGCGCCAGCAGCTCCGGACAGGGGGCGCCGGGTGGAACTGAAGCTTTCTTT
size: once; D: NA; V: TRBV5-5; J: TRBJ1-1; CDR3: CASSFRASGNTEAFF; DNA: TGTGCCAGCAGTTTTAGGGCCTCAGGGAACACTGAAGCTTTCTTT
size: NA; D: TRBD1; V: TRBV19; J: TRBJ1-1; CDR3: CASSLGMGQGADTEAFF; DNA: TGTGCCAGTAGTCTTGGCATGGGACAGGGGGCGGACACTGAAGCTTTCTTT
size: NA; D: NA; V: TRBV19; J: TRBJ1-2; CDR3: CASSQGLNTNYGYTF; DNA: TGTGCCAGTAGTCAAGGTCTCAATACTAACTATGGCTACACCTTC
size: few; D: TRBD1; V: TRBV20-1; J: TRBJ1-1; CDR3: CSAADRDRAFF; DNA: TGCAGTGCAGCGGACAGGGATCGGGCTTTCTTT
size: NA; D: NA; V: TRBV5-8; J: TRBJ2-3; CDR3: CASSPIGGWEYF; DNA: TGTGCCAGCAGCCCAATCGGAGGGTGGGAATATTTT
size: few; D: NA; V: TRBV4-2; J: TRBJ1-2; CDR3: CASSQDEGRHDGYTF; DNA: TGTGCCAGCAGCCAAGATGAAGGGAGACACGATGGCTACACCTTC
size: NA; D: NA; V: TRBV3-1/TRBV3-2; J: TRBJ2-3; CDR3: CASSQGPGVVTDTQYF; DNA: TGTGCCAGCAGCCAAGGGCCTGGGGTGGTCACAGATACGCAGTATTTT
size: NA; D: TRBD2; V: TRBV19; J: TRBJ2-7; CDR3: CASSMGLASYYEQYF; DNA: TGTGCCAGTAGTATGGGACTAGCGAGTTACTACGAGCAGTACTTC
size: once; D: NA; V: TRBV30; J: TRBJ2-7; CDR3: CAWSGTEYEQYF; DNA: TGTGCCTGGAGTGGGACAGAGTACGAGCAGTACTTC
size: NA; D: NA; V: TRBV10-1; J: TRBJ2-1; CDR3: CASSGAVESEQFF; DNA: TGCGCCAGCAGTGGCGCAGTAGAGAGTGAGCAGTTCTTC
size: few; D: NA; V: TRBV12-3/TRBV12-4; J: TRBJ1-2; CDR3: CASSLWGNGYTF; DNA: TGTGCCAGCAGTTTATGGGGTAATGGCTACACCTTC
size: NA; D: NA; V: TRBV10-1; J: TRBJ2-7; CDR3: CAGCLEDAYEQYF; DNA: TGCGCCGGCTGCTTGGAGGACGCCTACGAGCAGTACTTC
size: NA; D: TRBD1; V: TRBV5-4; J: TRBJ1-2; CDR3: CASSPVQGQGEFGYTF; DNA: TGTGCCAGCAGCCCCGTGCAGGGACAGGGGGAGTTTGGCTACACCTTC
size: NA; D: NA; V: TRBV7-2; J: TRBJ1-6; CDR3: CASSSDNYYNSPLHF; DNA: TGTGCCAGCAGCTCGGACAACTACTATAATTCACCCCTCCACTTT
size: once; D: NA; V: TRBV5-1; J: TRBJ1-5; CDR3: CASSPGGGNQPQHF; DNA: TGCGCCAGCAGCCCGGGAGGGGGCAATCAGCCCCAGCATTTT
size: NA; D: NA; V: TRBV15; J: TRBJ1-6; CDR3: CATSRGRSFNSPLHF; DNA: TGTGCCACCAGCAGAGGTCGATCCTTTAATTCACCCCTCCACTTT
size: few; D: NA; V: TRBV25-1; J: TRBJ1-3; CDR3: CASSLTSGNTIYF; DNA: TGTGCCAGCAGTCTTACCTCTGGAAACACCATATATTTT
size: NA; D: NA; V: TRBV4-1; J: TRBJ1-6; CDR3: CASSQEGSVKSSSYNSPLHF; DNA: TGCGCCAGCAGCCAAGAGGGGTCAGTGAAGTCTAGCTCCTATAATTCACCCCTCCACTTT
size: NA; D: TRBD2; V: TRBV30; J: TRBJ2-7; CDR3: CAWSRLAGGPYEQYF; DNA: TGTGCCTGGAGCCGTCTAGCGGGGGGGCCTTACGAGCAGTACTTC